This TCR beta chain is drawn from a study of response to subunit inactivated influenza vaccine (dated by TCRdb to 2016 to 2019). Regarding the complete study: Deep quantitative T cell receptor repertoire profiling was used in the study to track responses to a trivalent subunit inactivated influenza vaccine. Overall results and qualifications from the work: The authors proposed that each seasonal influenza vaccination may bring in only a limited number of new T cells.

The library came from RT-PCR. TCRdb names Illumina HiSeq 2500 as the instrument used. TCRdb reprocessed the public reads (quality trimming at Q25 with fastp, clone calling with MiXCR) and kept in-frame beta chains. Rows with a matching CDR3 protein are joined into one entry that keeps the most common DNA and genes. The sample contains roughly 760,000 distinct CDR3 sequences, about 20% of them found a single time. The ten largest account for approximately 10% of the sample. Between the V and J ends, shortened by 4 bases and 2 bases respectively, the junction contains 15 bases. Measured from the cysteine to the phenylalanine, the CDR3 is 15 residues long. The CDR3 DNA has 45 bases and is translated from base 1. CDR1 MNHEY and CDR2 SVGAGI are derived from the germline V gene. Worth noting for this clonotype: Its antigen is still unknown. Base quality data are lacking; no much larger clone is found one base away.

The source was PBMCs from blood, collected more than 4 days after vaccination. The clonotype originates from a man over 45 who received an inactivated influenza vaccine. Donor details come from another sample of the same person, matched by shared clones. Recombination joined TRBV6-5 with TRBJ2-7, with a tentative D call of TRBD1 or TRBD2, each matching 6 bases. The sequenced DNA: TGTGCCAGCAGTTCAGGGACAACGGGGGCCTACGAGCAGTACTTC. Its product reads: CASSSGTTGAYEQYF.